The T cell receptor (beta chain) described here comes from a study of memory CD4+ T cells and cytomegalovirus serostatus. Assay: immunoSEQ multiplex PCR; the TCRdb copy retains only in-frame clones and omits some. In the table there are 45,000 to 70,000 clones, approximately 77% of which are singletons. The sort gate was single viable CD3+CD4+CD8-CD45RO+ cells for memory CD4+ T cells. The CDR3 is made up of 16 amino acids. The V and J ends lost 0 bases and 3 bases, in that order; junction bases with no gene match: 8. CDR1 and CDR2 from the germline V gene are MNHEY and SMNVEV (reference sequence). What was sequenced was memory CD4+ T cells from blood. The TCR sequence derives from an adult in good health and CMV-seronegative. Some clones in this sample may be carry-over from other donors' samples. The chain uses TRBV27 and TRBJ2-7; 7 nucleotides line up with TRBD1. The CDR3: CASSLSPRTGHYEQYF. The DNA for the CDR3 is TGTGCCAGCAGTTTATCCCCGAGGACAGGCCACTACGAGCAGTACTTC.